This T cell receptor (beta chain) was documented in a study of chemoradiotherapy in HPV16-positive cancers (dated by TCRdb to between 2022 and 2023). Regarding the research as a whole: Functional T-cell assays on cells from a couple of HPV16-positive patients defined candidate HPV-specific T-cell clones and common TCR motifs. The study asked whether T-cell immunity against the HPV oncoproteins E6 and E7 changes during chemoradiotherapy and whether it affects survival. Next, the candidate HPV-specific TCRs and motifs were followed in TCR repertoires from roughly 90 patients with HPV-related cancers.

Points on this clone: There is no known antigen for this receptor. Nothing much larger sits one base from this clone, and base qualities are not available.

The research as a whole found: The functional definition of HPV-specific T cells came from only two HPV16-positive patients, and the survival association was reported for HPV16-positive patients. Expansion of candidate HPV-specific clones and E7-related TCR motifs was observed in the tumor microenvironment during treatment, whereas no such expansion was observed for non-HPV-specific T cells. Improved recurrence-free survival in HPV16-positive patients was associated with expansion of HPV-responsive T cells during chemoradiotherapy.

For CDR1 and CDR2, the germline V gene lists SGHDT and YYEEEE. The CDR3 numbers 11 residues from cysteine through phenylalanine. The CDR3 DNA has 33 bases and is translated from base 1. V is shortened by 1 base, J by 5 bases, and the region joining them spans 3 bases. Repertoires were sampled multiple times during chemoradiotherapy, which allowed clonal expansion in the tumor microenvironment to be followed. Library prep was done by the immunoSEQ multiplex PCR assay. Sourced from immuneACCESS, this table was stored by TCRdb with only in-frame sequences that have V and J called. A share of the clones is absent; for the studies checked, an unresolved V gene accounts for under half, and the remainder has no known explanation. The sample table holds about 6,400 clones, of which approximately 79% were seen once. The biggest ten clones account for 6.3% of the sample.

The chain joins TRBV5-6 to TRBJ1-1; too little of a D gene remains to name it. This material consisted of tumor tissue, taken from a patient who underwent chemoradiotherapy. The receptor's source is a human donor with HPV-associated anogenital cancer. The CDR3 has the sequence CASSLRTEAFF. The DNA sequence reads TGTGCCAGCAGCTTGCGGACTGAAGCTTTCTTT. Beyond the CDR3, the reference TRBV5-6 and TRBJ1-1 genes provide the residues; the full variable domain reads: DAGVTQSPTHLIKTRGQQVTLRCSPKSGHDTVSWYQQALGQGPQFIFQYYEEEERQRGNFPDRFSGHQFPNYSSELNVNALLLGDSALYLCASSLRTEAFFGQGTRLTVV.